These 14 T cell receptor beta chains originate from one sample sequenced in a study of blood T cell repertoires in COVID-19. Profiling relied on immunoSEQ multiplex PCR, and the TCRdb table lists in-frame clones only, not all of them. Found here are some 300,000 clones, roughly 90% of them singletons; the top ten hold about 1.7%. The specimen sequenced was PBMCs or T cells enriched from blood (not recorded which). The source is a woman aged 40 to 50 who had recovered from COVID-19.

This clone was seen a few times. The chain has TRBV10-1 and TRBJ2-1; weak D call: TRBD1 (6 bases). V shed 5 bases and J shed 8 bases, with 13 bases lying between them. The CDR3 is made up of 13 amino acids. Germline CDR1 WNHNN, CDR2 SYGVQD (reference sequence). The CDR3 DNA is TGCGCCAGCAGTTTAGGGGGTCGCGATGAGCAGTTCTTC. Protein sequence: CASSLGGRDEQFF.

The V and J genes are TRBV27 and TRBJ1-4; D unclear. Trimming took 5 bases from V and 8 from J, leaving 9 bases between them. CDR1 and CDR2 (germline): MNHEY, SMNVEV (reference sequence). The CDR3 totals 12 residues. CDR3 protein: CASSKDQEKLFF. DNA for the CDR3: TGTGCCAGCAGTAAAGATCAGGAAAAACTGTTTTTT.

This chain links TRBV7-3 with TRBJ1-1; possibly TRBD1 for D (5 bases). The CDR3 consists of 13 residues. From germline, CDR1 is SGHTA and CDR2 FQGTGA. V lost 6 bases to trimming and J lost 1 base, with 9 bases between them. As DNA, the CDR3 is TGTGCCAGCAGTCGAGACAGGAACACTGAAGCTTTCTTT. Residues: CASSRDRNTEAFF.

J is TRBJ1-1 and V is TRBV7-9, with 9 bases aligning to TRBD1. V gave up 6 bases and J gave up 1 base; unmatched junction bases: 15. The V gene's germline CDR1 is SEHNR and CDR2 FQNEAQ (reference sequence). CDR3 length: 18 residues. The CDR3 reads CASSLVQDRGRGNTEAFF. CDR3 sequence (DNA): TGTGCCAGCAGTTTGGTTCAGGACAGGGGTAGGGGGAACACTGAAGCTTTCTTT.

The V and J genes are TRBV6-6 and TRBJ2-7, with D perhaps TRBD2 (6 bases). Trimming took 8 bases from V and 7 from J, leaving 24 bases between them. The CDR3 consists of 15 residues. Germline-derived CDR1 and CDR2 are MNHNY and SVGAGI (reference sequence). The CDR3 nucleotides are TGTGCCAGCGCCGAGAGAGGGGCGGGGAGACATGAGCAGTACTTC. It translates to CASAERGAGRHEQYF.

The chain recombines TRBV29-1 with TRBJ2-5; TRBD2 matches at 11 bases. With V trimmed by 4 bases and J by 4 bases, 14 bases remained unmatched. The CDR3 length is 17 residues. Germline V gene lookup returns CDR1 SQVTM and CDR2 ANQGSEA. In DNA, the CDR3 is TGCAGCGTTGGAGGGTTCTTGGGGCTAGCGGGAGGAGAGACCCAGTACTTC. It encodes CSVGGFLGLAGGETQYF. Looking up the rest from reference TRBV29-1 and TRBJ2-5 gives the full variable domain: SAVISQKPSRDICQRGTSLTIQCQVDSQVTMMFWYRQQPGQSLTLIATANQGSEATYESGFVIDKFPISRPNLTFSTLTVSNMSPEDSSIYLCSVGGFLGLAGGETQYFGPGTRLLVL.

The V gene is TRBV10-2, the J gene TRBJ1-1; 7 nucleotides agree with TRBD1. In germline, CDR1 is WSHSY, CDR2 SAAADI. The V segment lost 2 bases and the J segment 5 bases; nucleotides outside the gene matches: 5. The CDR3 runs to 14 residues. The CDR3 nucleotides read TGCGCCAGCAGTGAGACAGGGGAGAGAACTGAAGCTTTCTTT. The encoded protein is CASSETGERTEAFF.

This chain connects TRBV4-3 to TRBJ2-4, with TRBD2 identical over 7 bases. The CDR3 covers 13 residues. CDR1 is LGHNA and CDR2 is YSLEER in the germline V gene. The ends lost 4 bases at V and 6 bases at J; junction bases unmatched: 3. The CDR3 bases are TGCGCCAGCAGCCTTTCGGGGGGAAACATTCAGTACTTC. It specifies CASSLSGGNIQYF.

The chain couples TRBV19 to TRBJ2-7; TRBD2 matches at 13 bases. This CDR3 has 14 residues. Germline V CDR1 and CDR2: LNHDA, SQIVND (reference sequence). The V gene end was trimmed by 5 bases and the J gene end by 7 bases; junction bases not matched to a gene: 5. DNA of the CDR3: TGTGCCAGTAGTCGGACTAGCGGGAGAGGAGAGCAGTACTTC. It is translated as CASSRTSGRGEQYF.

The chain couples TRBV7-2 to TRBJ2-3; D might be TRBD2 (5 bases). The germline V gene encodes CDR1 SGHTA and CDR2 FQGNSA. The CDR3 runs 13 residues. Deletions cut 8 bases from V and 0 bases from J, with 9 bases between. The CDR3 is CASCTGSTDTQYF. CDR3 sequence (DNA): TGTGCCAGCTGCACGGGGAGCACAGATACGCAGTATTTT. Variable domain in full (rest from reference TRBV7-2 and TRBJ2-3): GAGVSQSPSNKVTEKGKDVELRCDPISGHTALYWYRQSLGQGLEFLIYFQGNSAPDKSGLPSDRFSAERTGGSVSTLTIQRTQQEDSAVYLCASCTGSTDTQYFGPGTRLTVL.

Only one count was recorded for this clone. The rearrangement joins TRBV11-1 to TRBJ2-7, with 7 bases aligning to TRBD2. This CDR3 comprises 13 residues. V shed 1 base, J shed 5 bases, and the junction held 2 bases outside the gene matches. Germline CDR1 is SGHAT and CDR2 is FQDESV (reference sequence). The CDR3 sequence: CASSLGGGDEQYF. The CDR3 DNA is TGTGCCAGCAGCTTAGGGGGGGGAGACGAGCAGTACTTC. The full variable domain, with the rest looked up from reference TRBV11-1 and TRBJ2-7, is EAEVAQSPRYKITEKSQAVAFWCDPISGHATLYWYRQILGQGPELLVQFQDESVVDDSQLPKDRFSAERLKGVDSTLKIQPAELGDSAMYLCASSLGGGDEQYFGPGTRLTVT.

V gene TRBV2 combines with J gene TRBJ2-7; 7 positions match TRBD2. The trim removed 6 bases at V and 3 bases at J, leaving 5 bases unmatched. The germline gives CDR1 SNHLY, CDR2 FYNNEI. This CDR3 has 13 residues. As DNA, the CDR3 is TGTGCCAGCAGACGGGACTACAACTACGAGCAGTACTTC. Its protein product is CASRRDYNYEQYF.

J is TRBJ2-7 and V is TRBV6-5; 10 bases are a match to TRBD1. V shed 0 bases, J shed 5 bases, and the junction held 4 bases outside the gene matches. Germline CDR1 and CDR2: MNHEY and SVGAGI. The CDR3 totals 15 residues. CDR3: CASSYSGTGAHEQYF. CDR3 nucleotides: TGTGCCAGCAGTTACTCCGGGACAGGGGCACACGAGCAGTACTTC.

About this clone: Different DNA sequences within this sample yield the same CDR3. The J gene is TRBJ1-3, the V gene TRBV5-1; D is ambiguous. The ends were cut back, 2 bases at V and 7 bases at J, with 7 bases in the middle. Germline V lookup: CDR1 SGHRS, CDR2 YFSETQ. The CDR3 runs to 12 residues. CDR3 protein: CASSFEGNTIYF. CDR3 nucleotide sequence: TGCGCCAGCAGCTTCGAGGGTAACACCATATATTTT.